Listed below are T cell receptor beta chains from one sample, sequenced in a study of T-cell memory formation after mild COVID-19. MiXCR, applied by TCRdb to the 5' RACE reads, yields one record per CDR3 protein. Of some 280,000 distinct CDR3 sequences in the sample, around 15% were seen once. Sequenced material: PBMCs or a T cell subset sorted from them (not recorded which). The receptors shown here come from a man aged 18 to 29 who had mild COVID-19 (a few samples of this study predate the infection). Cell type and time point are not known. The CDR3 runs from the conserved cysteine through the conserved F or W. The D gene is left open where the match is weak. Clone sizes are given selectively: once, few, many, or a class where the clone is expanded.

d_call clone_size j_call v_call cdr3_aa cdr3_nt
NA few TRBJ2-5 TRBV3-1 CASSQDRTIEETQYF TGTGCCAGCAGCCAAGATAGAACTATAGAAGAGACCCAGTACTTC
NA few TRBJ1-1 TRBV7-6 CASSPFTGLDEAFF TGTGCCAGCAGCCCGTTTACCGGACTCGATGAAGCTTTCTTT
NA few TRBJ1-3 TRBV4-2 CASSRRGVNSGNTIYF TGTGCCAGCAGCCGAAGGGGCGTAAACTCTGGAAACACCATATATTTT
NA NA TRBJ1-1 TRBV5-1 CASSGALGLGTEAFF TGCGCCAGCAGCGGAGCCCTAGGTTTGGGCACTGAAGCTTTCTTT
NA NA TRBJ2-3 TRBV10-3 CAISDPPGGTDTQYF TGTGCCATCAGTGACCCCCCGGGCGGCACAGATACGCAGTATTTT
NA few TRBJ1-5 TRBV15 CATGGGGVNQPQHF TGTGCCACTGGTGGGGGAGGGGTCAATCAGCCCCAGCATTTT
TRBD1 NA TRBJ2-3 TRBV5-1 CASSPTGGADTQYF TGCGCCAGCAGCCCGACAGGGGGCGCGGATACGCAGTATTTT
TRBD1 few TRBJ2-3 TRBV4-3 CASSQSRGTTGTDTQYF TGCGCCAGCAGCCAAAGCAGGGGGACGACGGGCACAGATACGCAGTATTTT
NA NA TRBJ2-3 TRBV7-6 CASSRILDTQYF TGTGCCAGCAGCCGAATTCTGGATACGCAGTATTTT
NA NA TRBJ2-3 TRBV5-1 CASSSQGYTDTQYF TGCGCCAGCAGCTCACAGGGCTACACAGATACGCAGTATTTT
NA NA TRBJ1-3 TRBV20-1 CSAQPDSFSGNTIYF TGCAGTGCTCAGCCGGACAGCTTCTCTGGAAACACCATATATTTT
TRBD1 few TRBJ1-2 TRBV12-3/TRBV12-4 CASCWTGRGYTF TGTGCCAGCTGCTGGACAGGTCGCGGCTACACCTTC
TRBD1 few TRBJ1-5 TRBV6-2/TRBV6-3 CASSYDRASQPQHF TGTGCCAGCAGTTACGACAGGGCGAGTCAGCCCCAGCATTTT
TRBD2 NA TRBJ2-2 TRBV27 CASSFGLAGLGELFF TGTGCCAGCAGTTTCGGACTAGCTGGCCTCGGGGAGCTGTTTTTT
NA NA TRBJ2-7 TRBV27 CASSTYRDSYEQYF TGTGCCAGCAGTACCTACCGCGACAGCTACGAGCAGTACTTC
NA NA TRBJ1-2 TRBV6-5 CASSYGGGADYGYTF TGTGCCAGCAGTTACGGGGGGGGCGCCGACTATGGCTACACCTTC
NA few TRBJ2-2 TRBV7-2 CASSLTTANTGELFF TGTGCCAGCAGCTTAACCACGGCGAACACCGGGGAGCTGTTTTTT
TRBD1 NA TRBJ2-5 TRBV5-1 CASRRTGDQETQYF TGCGCCAGCAGGCGCACAGGGGACCAAGAGACCCAGTACTTC
NA NA TRBJ1-2 TRBV9 CASSLDWEANYGYTF TGTGCCAGCAGCTTAGACTGGGAAGCTAACTATGGCTACACCTTC
TRBD1 NA TRBJ1-1 TRBV29-1 CSVDPGGRTEAFF TGCAGCGTTGACCCAGGGGGCCGGACTGAAGCTTTCTTT
NA NA TRBJ1-1 TRBV2 CASRIPTGYTEAFF TGTGCCAGCCGAATACCGACTGGGTACACTGAAGCTTTCTTT
NA few TRBJ1-2 TRBV29-1 CSVPRAGYGYTF TGCAGCGTTCCAAGGGCGGGCTATGGCTACACCTTC
NA many TRBJ2-3 TRBV4-1 CASSQETVPSTDTQYF TGCGCCAGCAGCCAAGAAACGGTTCCAAGCACAGATACGCAGTATTTT
NA few TRBJ2-3 TRBV6-5 CASSYAQPAPSTDTQYF TGTGCCAGCAGTTACGCCCAACCAGCGCCCAGCACAGATACGCAGTATTTT
NA many TRBJ1-2 TRBV7-9 CASSAILTNYGYTF TGTGCCAGCAGCGCCATTCTGACAAACTATGGCTACACCTTC
NA NA TRBJ2-1 TRBV6-2/TRBV6-3 CASIRGPGGEQFF TGTGCCAGCATACGGGGGCCCGGGGGTGAGCAGTTCTTC
NA NA TRBJ2-2 TRBV4-1 CASSHPPRPRSGELFF TGCGCCAGCAGCCATCCCCCCAGACCCCGTTCGGGGGAGCTGTTTTTT
NA NA TRBJ1-2 TRBV11-2 CASSSPGGGTWGYTF TGTGCCAGCAGCTCACCCGGGGGGGGGACCTGGGGCTACACCTTC
TRBD1 NA TRBJ2-1 TRBV18 CASSPLSGQGTFPKNIQFF TGTGCCAGCTCACCACTTTCAGGACAGGGGACGTTTCCTAAAAACATTCAGTTCTTC
TRBD2 few TRBJ2-3 TRBV3-1 CASRKAGPTDTQYF TGTGCCAGCAGGAAAGCGGGACCCACAGATACGCAGTATTTT
TRBD1 NA TRBJ1-1 TRBV5-1 CASSSRQGPLNTEAFF TGCGCCAGCAGCTCCCGACAGGGTCCTCTGAACACTGAAGCTTTCTTT
TRBD2 NA TRBJ2-3 TRBV12-3/TRBV12-4 CASSFWGGLSTDTQYF TGTGCCAGCAGTTTTTGGGGGGGTCTAAGCACAGATACGCAGTATTTT
NA NA TRBJ2-3 TRBV18 CASSPLRADTQYF TGTGCCAGCTCACCACTCCGAGCAGATACGCAGTATTTT
TRBD1 NA TRBJ1-5 TRBV12-3/TRBV12-4 CASSDRDRGLQPQHF TGTGCCAGCAGTGACCGGGACAGGGGGCTTCAGCCCCAGCATTTT
TRBD1 once TRBJ2-2 TRBV5-1 CASNPTGWNTGELFF TGCGCCTCCAATCCGACAGGGTGGAACACCGGGGAGCTGTTTTTT
TRBD1 NA TRBJ2-5 TRBV10-3 CAISESRTGSTAQYF TGTGCCATCAGTGAAAGTAGGACAGGATCGACGGCCCAGTACTTC
NA NA TRBJ2-7 TRBV9 CASSQEDALSYEQYF TGTGCCAGCAGCCAAGAGGACGCCCTCTCCTACGAGCAGTACTTC
TRBD1 NA TRBJ2-5 TRBV5-1 CASSPPPGQALETQYF TGCGCCAGCAGCCCACCCCCAGGACAGGCTCTGGAGACCCAGTACTTC
TRBD2 NA TRBJ2-5 TRBV4-1 CASSPGSGGRETQYF TGCGCCAGCAGCCCGGGAAGCGGGGGTAGGGAGACCCAGTACTTC
NA NA TRBJ2-3 TRBV5-1 CASRGGTTDTQYF TGCGCCAGCAGAGGCGGGACCACAGATACGCAGTATTTT
NA NA TRBJ1-6 TRBV12-3/TRBV12-4 CASSSSGQTSPLHF TGTGCCAGCAGTTCCTCCGGTCAAACTTCACCCCTCCACTTT
NA NA TRBJ1-2 TRBV28 CASSTDIMNYGYTF TGTGCCAGCAGCACCGACATTATGAACTATGGCTACACCTTC
TRBD1 few TRBJ1-4 TRBV11-2 CASRKQGVNEKLFF TGTGCCAGCAGGAAACAGGGGGTTAATGAAAAACTGTTTTTT
NA NA TRBJ2-2 TRBV29-1 CSAGRATNTGELFF TGCAGCGCCGGTCGGGCTACGAACACCGGGGAGCTGTTTTTT